This TCR beta chain came from a study of technical replicates of blood from a handful of donors. Measured with immunoSEQ multiplex PCR; TCRdb has only the in-frame clones, and not every one. Among over 80,000 clones, approximately 96% were seen once, and the ten largest hold under 0.45%. This clone showed up just a few times. Other DNA sequences in this specimen translate into the identical CDR3. The origin of this receptor is a human donor in good health. Material: T cells isolated from PBMCs.

CDR3 residues: CASSYDRGNIQYF. For the CDR3, the DNA is TGTGCCAGCAGTTACGACCGCGGAAACATTCAGTACTTC. The V and J genes are TRBV6-5 and TRBJ2-4; unclear D gene. The CDR3 contains 13 residues. V was cut by 2 bases and J by 6 bases, with 8 bases left in between. Per the germline V gene, CDR1 is MNHEY and CDR2 is SVGAGI.